This is a list of T cell receptor beta chains from one sample in a study of T cells after yellow fever vaccination. One entry per CDR3 protein results from TCRdb running MiXCR on the 5' RACE reads. In the table there are 310,000 or so distinct CDR3 sequences, around 6.8% of which are singletons. This material consisted of PBMCs, taken around 45 days after the first yellow fever vaccination. These receptors all stem from a man aged 18-30 years who received the YFV17D yellow fever vaccine. CDR3s include the opening cysteine and the closing phenylalanine or tryptophan. The D gene is left open where the match is weak. Part of the rows lack a size; the others show once, few, many or a class for expanded clones.

D: -; J: TRBJ2-3; V: TRBV27; size: -; DNA: TGTGCCAGCCGGCTTATCGGGAAGGGGGGGGTTAGCACAGATACGCAGTATTTT; CDR3: CASRLIGKGGVSTDTQYF
D: TRBD1; J: TRBJ1-2; V: TRBV9; size: few; DNA: TGTGCCAGCAGCGTAGGACAGGGAATAGGAGGCTACACCTTC; CDR3: CASSVGQGIGGYTF
D: TRBD2; J: TRBJ2-1; V: TRBV6-1; size: -; DNA: TGTGCCAGCAGTCCTCCTAGCGGGGGGGTGTATGAGCAGTTCTTC; CDR3: CASSPPSGGVYEQFF
D: TRBD2; J: TRBJ2-1; V: TRBV12-5; size: -; DNA: TGTGCTAGTGGTGCTAGCGGGATAGCGTTCTTC; CDR3: CASGASGIAFF
D: TRBD1; J: TRBJ1-6; V: TRBV20-1; size: -; DNA: TGCAGTGCCTCCCGTACAGGGGCGCTTTCACCCCTCCACTTT; CDR3: CSASRTGALSPLHF
D: -; J: TRBJ2-3; V: TRBV20-1; size: many; DNA: TGCAGTGGCTTCCTGAGGGGCGGGGATACGCAGTATTTT; CDR3: CSGFLRGGDTQYF
D: -; J: TRBJ2-3; V: TRBV5-4; size: -; DNA: TGTGCCAGCAGTTCACGGGACTCCGATCTTACGCAGTATTTT; CDR3: CASSSRDSDLTQYF
D: -; J: TRBJ1-4; V: TRBV6-5; size: -; DNA: TGTGCCAGCAGTTATGAGAGATCCTTGGAAAAACTGTTTTTT; CDR3: CASSYERSLEKLFF
D: -; J: TRBJ2-1; V: TRBV27; size: medium-sized; DNA: TGTGCCAGCAGTCAGGGGAGTAGAGTCAATGAGCAGTTCTTC; CDR3: CASSQGSRVNEQFF
D: -; J: TRBJ1-6; V: TRBV5-6; size: -; DNA: TGTGCCAGCAGCCCAGTCGATAGGACCCTCCACTTT; CDR3: CASSPVDRTLHF
D: TRBD1; J: TRBJ1-2; V: TRBV19; size: few; DNA: TGTGCCAGTAGTATACTGGCAGGGGGTAACTATGGCTACACCTTC; CDR3: CASSILAGGNYGYTF